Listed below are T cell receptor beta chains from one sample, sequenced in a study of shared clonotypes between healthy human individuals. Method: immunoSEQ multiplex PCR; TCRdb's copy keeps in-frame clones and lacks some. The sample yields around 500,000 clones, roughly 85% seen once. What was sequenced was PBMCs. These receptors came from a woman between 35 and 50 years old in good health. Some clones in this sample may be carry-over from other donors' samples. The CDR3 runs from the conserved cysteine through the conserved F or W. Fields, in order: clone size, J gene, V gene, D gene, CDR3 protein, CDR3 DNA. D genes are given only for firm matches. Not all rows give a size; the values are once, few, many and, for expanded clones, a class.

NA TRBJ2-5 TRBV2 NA CASTYVVGETQYF TGTGCCAGCACTTACGTCGTGGGGGAGACCCAGTACTTC
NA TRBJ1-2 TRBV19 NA CASSIDSRGNYNYGYTF TGTGCCAGTAGTATAGATTCGAGGGGGAACTACAACTATGGCTACACCTTC
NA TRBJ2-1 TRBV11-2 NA CASSFGFGGRNEQFF TGTGCCAGCAGTTTTGGGTTCGGCGGGCGGAATGAGCAGTTCTTC
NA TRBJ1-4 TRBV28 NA CASSFSWATNEKLFF TGTGCCAGCAGTTTCTCGTGGGCAACTAATGAAAAACTGTTTTTT
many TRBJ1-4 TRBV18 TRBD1 CASSPRDSFNEKLFF TGTGCCAGCTCACCGCGGGACAGCTTTAATGAAAAACTGTTTTTT
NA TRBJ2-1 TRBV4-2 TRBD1 CASSHPRTGSYNEQFF TGTGCCAGCAGCCACCCAAGGACAGGGTCATACAATGAGCAGTTCTTC
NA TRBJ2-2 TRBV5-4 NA CASSRTDPAGELFF TGTGCCAGCAGCCGTACCGACCCGGCCGGGGAGCTGTTTTTT
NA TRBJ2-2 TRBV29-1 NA CSVVQGGSGELFF TGCAGCGTTGTTCAGGGTGGGTCCGGGGAGCTGTTTTTT
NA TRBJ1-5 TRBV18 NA CASSPGTRNQPQHF TGTGCCAGCTCACCCGGGACACGGAATCAGCCCCAGCATTTT
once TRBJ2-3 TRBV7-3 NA CASSPLRGTDTQYF TGTGCCAGCAGCCCGTTGCGCGGAACAGATACGCAGTATTTT
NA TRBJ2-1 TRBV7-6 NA CASSLGGGPSYNEQFF TGTGCCAGCAGCTTAGGCGGCGGACCCTCCTACAATGAGCAGTTCTTC
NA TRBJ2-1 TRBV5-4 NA CASSLGGGEQFF TGTGCCAGCAGCTTAGGAGGGGGTGAGCAGTTCTTC
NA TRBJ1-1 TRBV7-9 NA CASSLPGIEAFF TGTGCCAGCAGCTTACCGGGGATTGAAGCTTTCTTT
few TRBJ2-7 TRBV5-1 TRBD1 CASSLRTGNSYEQYF TGCGCCAGCAGCTTACGGACAGGGAACTCCTACGAGCAGTACTTC
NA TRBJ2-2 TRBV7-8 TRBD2 CASSPHRAGAGGELFF TGTGCCAGCAGCCCACATCGAGCGGGAGCGGGCGGGGAGCTGTTTTTT
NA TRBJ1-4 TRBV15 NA CATGRDTDEKLFF TGTGCCACCGGCCGGGACACCGATGAAAAACTGTTTTTT
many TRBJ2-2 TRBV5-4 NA CASSLQGRSTGELFF TGTGCCAGCAGCTTGCAGGGGAGGAGCACCGGGGAGCTGTTTTTT
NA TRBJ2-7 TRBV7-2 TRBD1 CASSLDRGSYEQYF TGTGCCAGCAGCTTAGACAGGGGGAGCTACGAGCAGTACTTC
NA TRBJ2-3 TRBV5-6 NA CASSPMGDGTDTQYF TGTGCCAGCAGCCCAATGGGGGATGGCACAGATACGCAGTATTTT
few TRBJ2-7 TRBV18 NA CASSSADHRTYEQYF TGTGCCAGCTCATCTGCAGACCACCGGACCTACGAGCAGTACTTC
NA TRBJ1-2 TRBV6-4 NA CASTFPDRGYNYGYTF TGTGCCAGCACCTTCCCAGACAGAGGGTATAACTATGGCTACACCTTC
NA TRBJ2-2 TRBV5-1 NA CASSLAPVQQDTGELFF TGCGCCAGCAGCTTGGCCCCGGTCCAGCAGGACACCGGGGAGCTGTTTTTT
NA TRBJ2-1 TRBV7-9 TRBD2 CASSLARLAGGYNEQFF TGTGCCAGCAGCTTAGCCCGACTAGCGGGAGGGTACAATGAGCAGTTCTTC
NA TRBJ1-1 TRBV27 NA CASSWIVNTEAFF TGTGCCAGCAGTTGGATCGTTAACACTGAAGCTTTCTTT
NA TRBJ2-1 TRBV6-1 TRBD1 CASRRTGAYNEQFF TGTGCCAGCAGGAGGACAGGAGCCTACAATGAGCAGTTCTTC
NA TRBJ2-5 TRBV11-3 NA CASSRGQETQYF TGTGCCAGCAGCAGAGGGCAAGAGACCCAGTACTTC
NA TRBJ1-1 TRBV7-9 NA CASSPQGGRTEAFF TGTGCCAGCAGTCCCCAGGGAGGGAGGACTGAAGCTTTCTTT
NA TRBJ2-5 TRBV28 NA CASTRGDQETQYF TGTGCCAGCACTAGGGGAGACCAAGAGACCCAGTACTTC
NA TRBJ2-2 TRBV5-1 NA CASSLATREAGELFF TGCGCCAGCAGCTTGGCCACAAGGGAAGCCGGGGAGCTGTTTTTT
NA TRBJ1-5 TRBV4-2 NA CASSQDGGYSNQPQHF TGTGCCAGCAGCCAGGACGGGGGGTATAGCAATCAGCCCCAGCATTTT
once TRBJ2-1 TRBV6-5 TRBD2 CASSAGLADYNEQFF TGTGCCAGCAGTGCTGGACTAGCGGACTACAATGAGCAGTTCTTC
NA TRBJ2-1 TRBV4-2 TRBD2 CASSHGSGGHNEQFF TGTGCCAGCAGCCACGGAAGCGGGGGTCACAATGAGCAGTTCTTC
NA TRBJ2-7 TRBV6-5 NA CASSRTAYEQYF TGTGCCAGCAGTAGGACAGCCTACGAGCAGTACTTC